Listed here are 4 T cell receptor beta chains from one sample, sequenced in a study. MiXCR was run by TCRdb on the RT-PCR reads, yielding one entry per CDR3 protein. In the table there are almost 700,000 distinct CDR3 sequences, over 12% of which are singletons. The sequenced material came from memory CD4+ T cells from blood. The receptors were sampled from a female donor in good health, serving as a healthy control.

The chain employs TRBV6-6 and TRBJ2-5; D is tentatively TRBD1 or TRBD2 (5 bases each). The CDR3 is made up of 17 amino acids. V was trimmed by 7 bases and J by 2 bases, leaving 23 bases between them. Germline loops: CDR1 MNHNY, CDR2 SVGAGI (reference sequence). The CDR3 reads CASTLAGSDSLQETQYF. The CDR3 bases are TGTGCCAGCACCCTAGCCGGTAGCGACAGTCTTCAAGAGACCCAGTACTTC.

The chain uses TRBV6-2 or TRBV6-3 and TRBJ1-5, with D perhaps TRBD1 (5 bases). Germline loops: CDR1 MNHEY, CDR2 SVGEGT. The CDR3 extends over 13 amino acids. V was trimmed by 7 bases and J by 7 bases, leaving 14 bases between them. CDR3 in amino acids: CASTLAGTQPQHF. Written as DNA, the CDR3 is TGTGCCAGCACCTTGGCAGGGACCCAGCCCCAGCATTTT.

This clonotype was seen only a few times. The rearrangement links TRBV20-1 to TRBJ1-5; D gene uncertain. The CDR3 is 12 residues long. V lost 5 bases to trimming and J lost 7 bases, with 12 bases between them. CDR1 and CDR2 (germline): DFQATT, SNEGSKA (reference sequence). CDR3 in amino acids: CSASGGEQPQHF. The CDR3 bases are TGCAGTGCTTCGGGTGGGGAGCAGCCCCAGCATTTT.

This clonotype turned up a few times. This chain connects TRBV20-1 to TRBJ2-3; D call uncertain. Trimming removed 5 bases from V and 3 bases from J, with 27 bases in between. Germline V gives CDR1 DFQATT, CDR2 SNEGSKA (reference sequence). This CDR3 is 18 amino acids long. The CDR3 sequence is CSAAPVRGSSLRTDTQYF. Written as DNA, the CDR3 is TGCAGTGCTGCCCCTGTTCGCGGAAGCAGCCTGAGAACAGATACGCAGTATTTT.